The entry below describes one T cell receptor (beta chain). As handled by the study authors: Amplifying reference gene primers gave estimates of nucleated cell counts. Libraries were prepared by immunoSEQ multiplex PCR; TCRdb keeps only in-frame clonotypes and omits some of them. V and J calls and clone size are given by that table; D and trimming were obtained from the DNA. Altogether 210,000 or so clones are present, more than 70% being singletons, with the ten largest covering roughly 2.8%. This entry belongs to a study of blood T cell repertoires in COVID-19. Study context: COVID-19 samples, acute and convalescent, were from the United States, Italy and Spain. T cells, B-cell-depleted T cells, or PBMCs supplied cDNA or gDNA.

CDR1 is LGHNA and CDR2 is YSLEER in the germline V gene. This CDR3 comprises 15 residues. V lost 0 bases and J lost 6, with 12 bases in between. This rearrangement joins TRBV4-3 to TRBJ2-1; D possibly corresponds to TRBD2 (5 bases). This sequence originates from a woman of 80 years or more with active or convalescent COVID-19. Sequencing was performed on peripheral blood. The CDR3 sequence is CASSQEGRRGNEQFF. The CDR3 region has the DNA TGCGCCAGCAGCCAAGAAGGACGCCGGGGCAATGAGCAGTTCTTC.